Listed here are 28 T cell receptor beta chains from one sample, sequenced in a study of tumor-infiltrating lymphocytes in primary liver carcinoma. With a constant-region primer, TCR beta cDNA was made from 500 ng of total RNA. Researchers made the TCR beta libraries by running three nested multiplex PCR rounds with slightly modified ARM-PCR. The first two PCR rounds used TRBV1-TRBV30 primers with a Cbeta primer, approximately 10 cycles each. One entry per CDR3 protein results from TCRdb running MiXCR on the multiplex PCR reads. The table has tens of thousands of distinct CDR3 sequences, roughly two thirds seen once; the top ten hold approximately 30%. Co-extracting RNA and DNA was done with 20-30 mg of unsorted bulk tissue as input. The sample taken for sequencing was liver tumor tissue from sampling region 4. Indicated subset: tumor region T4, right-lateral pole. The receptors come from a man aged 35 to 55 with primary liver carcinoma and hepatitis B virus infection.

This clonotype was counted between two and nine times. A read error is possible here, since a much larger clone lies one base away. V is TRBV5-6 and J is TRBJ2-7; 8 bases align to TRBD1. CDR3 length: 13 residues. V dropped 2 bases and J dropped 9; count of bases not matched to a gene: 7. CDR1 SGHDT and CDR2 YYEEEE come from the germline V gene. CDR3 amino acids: CASSFPGGHGQYF. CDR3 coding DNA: TGTGCCAGCAGCTTCCCAGGGGGCCACGGGCAGTACTTC. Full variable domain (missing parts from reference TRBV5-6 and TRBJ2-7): DAGVTQSPTHLIKTRGQQVTLRCSPKSGHDTVSWYQQALGQGPQFIFQYYEEEERQRGNFPDRFSGHQFPNYSSELNVNALLLGDSALYLCASSFPGGHGQYFGPGTRLTVT.

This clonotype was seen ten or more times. The CDR3 DNA reads TGTGCCATCAGTGAGTCGTGGGGGGGGACTGAAGCTTTCTTT. This sequence encodes CAISESWGGTEAFF. The chain combines TRBV10-3 with TRBJ1-1, with D possibly being TRBD1 (5 bases). The germline V gene encodes CDR1 ENHRY and CDR2 SYGVKD. The V end lost 0 bases, the J end lost 5 bases, and 10 bases lay between the germline ends. This CDR3 contains 14 residues.

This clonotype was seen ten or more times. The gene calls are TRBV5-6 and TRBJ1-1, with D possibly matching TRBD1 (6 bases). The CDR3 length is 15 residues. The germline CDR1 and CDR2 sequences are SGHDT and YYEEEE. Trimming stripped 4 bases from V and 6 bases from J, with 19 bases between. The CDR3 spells CASSAPWTEKAEAFF. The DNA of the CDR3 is TGTGCCAGCAGCGCGCCATGGACAGAAAAGGCTGAAGCTTTCTTT.

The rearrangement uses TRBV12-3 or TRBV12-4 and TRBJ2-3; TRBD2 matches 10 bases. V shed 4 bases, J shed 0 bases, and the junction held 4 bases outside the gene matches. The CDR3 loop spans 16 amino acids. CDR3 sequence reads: CASSSVTSGSTDTQYF. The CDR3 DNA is TGTGCCAGCAGTTCGGTGACTAGCGGGAGCACAGATACGCAGTATTTT.

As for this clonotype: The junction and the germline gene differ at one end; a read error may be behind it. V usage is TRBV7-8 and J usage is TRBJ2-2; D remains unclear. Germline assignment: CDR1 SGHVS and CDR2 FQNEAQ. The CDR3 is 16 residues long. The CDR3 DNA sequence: TGTGCCAGCAACTTATTCCGACTCTCGAACACCGGGGAGCTGTTTTTT. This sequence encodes CASNLFRLSNTGELFF.

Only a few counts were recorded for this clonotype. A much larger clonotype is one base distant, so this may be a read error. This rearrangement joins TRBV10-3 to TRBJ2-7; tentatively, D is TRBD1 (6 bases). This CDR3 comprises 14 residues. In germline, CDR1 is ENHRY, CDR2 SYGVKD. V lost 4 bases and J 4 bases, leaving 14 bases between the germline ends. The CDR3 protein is CAISGGQNLYEQYF. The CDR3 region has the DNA TGTGCCATCAGTGGAGGACAGAACCTTTACGAGCAGTACTTC.

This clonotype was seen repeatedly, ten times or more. CDR3 DNA sequence: TGTGCCACCAGGAACGGGGACAGTTCCTACGAGCAGTACTTC. This codes for CATRNGDSSYEQYF. V gene TRBV6-2 or TRBV6-3 combines with J gene TRBJ2-7; 7 bases are shared with TRBD1. After removal of 10 bases from V and 1 base from J, the junction contained 10 bases not matched to a gene. The CDR3 is 14 amino acids. Germline V gene data show CDR1 as MNHEY and CDR2 as SVGEGT.

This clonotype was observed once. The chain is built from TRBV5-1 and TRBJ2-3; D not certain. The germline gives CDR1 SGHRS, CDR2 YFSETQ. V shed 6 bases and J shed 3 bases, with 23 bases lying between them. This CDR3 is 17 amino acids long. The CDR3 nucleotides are TGCGCCAGCAACATAGAACCACCTCTTAGTGGTACAGATACGCAGTATTTT. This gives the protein CASNIEPPLSGTDTQYF.

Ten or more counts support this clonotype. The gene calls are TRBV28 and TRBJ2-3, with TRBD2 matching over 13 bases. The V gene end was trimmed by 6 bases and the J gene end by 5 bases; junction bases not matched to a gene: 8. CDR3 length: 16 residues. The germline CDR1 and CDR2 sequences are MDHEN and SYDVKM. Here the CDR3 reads CASSRGLAGEVDTQYF. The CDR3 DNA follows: TGTGCCAGCAGCCGCGGACTAGCGGGAGAGGTAGATACGCAGTATTTT.

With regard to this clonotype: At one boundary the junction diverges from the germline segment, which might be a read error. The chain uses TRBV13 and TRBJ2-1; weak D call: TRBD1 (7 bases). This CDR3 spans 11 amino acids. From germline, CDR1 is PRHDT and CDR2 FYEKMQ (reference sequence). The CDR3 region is CASSLGQEGTF. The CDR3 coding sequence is TGTGCCAGTAGCTTAGGACAGGAGGGGACCTTC.

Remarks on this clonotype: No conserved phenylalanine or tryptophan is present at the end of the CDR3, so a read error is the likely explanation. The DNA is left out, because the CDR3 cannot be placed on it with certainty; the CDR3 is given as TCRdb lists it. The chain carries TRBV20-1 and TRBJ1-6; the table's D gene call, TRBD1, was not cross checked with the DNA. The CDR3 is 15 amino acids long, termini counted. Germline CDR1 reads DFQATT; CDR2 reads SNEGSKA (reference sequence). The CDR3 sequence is CSAPRQGIIDSPFHY.

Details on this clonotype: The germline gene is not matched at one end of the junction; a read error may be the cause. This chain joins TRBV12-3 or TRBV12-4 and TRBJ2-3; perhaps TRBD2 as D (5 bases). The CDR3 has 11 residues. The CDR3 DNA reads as TGCGCCGTCGGAGGAACAGATACGCAGTATTTT. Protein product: CAVGGTDTQYF.

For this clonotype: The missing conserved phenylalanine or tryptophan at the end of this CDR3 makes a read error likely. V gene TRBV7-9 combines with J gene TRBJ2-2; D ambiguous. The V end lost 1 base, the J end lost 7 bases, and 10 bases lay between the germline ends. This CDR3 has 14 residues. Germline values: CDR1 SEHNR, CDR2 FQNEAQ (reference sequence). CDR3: CASSLGSLIGELFL. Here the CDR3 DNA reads TGTGCCAGCAGCTTAGGCAGTTTGATCGGGGAGCTGTTTCTT.

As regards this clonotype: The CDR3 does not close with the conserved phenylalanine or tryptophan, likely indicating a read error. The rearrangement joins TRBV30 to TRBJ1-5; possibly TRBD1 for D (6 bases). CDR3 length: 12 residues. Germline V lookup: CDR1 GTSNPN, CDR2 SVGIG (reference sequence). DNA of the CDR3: TGTGCCTGGAAGGACAGCAACCAGCCCCAGCATATT. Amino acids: CAWKDSNQPQHI.

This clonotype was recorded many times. As DNA, the CDR3 is TGTGCCAGCGCGACTAGCGGCCACAATGAGCAGTTCTTC. The encoded protein is CASATSGHNEQFF. V usage is TRBV7-3 and J usage is TRBJ2-1, with TRBD2 matching 9 bases. The CDR3 covers 13 residues. From germline, CDR1 is SGHTA and CDR2 FQGTGA. The V gene end was trimmed by 8 bases and the J gene end by 5 bases; junction bases not matched to a gene: 4.

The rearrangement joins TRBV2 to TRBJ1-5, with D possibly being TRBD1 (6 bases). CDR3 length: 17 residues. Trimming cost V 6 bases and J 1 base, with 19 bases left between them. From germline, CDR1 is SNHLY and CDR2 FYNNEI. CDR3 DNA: TGTGCCAGCAGCCTCGACCCGACAGGACACAGCAATCAGCCCCAGCATTTT. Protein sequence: CASSLDPTGHSNQPQHF.

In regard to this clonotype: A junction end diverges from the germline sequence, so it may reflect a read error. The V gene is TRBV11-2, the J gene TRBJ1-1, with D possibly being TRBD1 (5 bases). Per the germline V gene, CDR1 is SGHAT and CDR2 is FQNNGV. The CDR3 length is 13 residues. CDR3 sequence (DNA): TGTGCCAGCAGCCCGAGGGGCGTCACTGGAGCTTTCTTT. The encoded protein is CASSPRGVTGAFF.

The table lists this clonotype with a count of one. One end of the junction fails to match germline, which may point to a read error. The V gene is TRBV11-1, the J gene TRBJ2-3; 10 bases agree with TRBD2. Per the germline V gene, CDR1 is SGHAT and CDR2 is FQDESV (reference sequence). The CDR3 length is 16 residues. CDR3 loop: CASSKGLAISKDTQYF. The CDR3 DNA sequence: TGTGCCAGCAGCAAGGGACTAGCGATTAGCAAAGATACACAGTATTTT.

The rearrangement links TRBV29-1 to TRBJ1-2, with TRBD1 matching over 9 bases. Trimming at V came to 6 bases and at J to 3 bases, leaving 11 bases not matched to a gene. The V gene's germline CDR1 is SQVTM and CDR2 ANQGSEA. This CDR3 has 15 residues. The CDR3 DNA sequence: TGCAGCGTCCCCCATAGCCGGACAGGGGACTATGGCTACACCTTC. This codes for CSVPHSRTGDYGYTF. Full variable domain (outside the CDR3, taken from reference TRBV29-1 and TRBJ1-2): SAVISQKPSRDICQRGTSLTIQCQVDSQVTMMFWYRQQPGQSLTLIATANQGSEATYESGFVIDKFPISRPNLTFSTLTVSNMSPEDSSIYLCSVPHSRTGDYGYTFGSGTRLTVV.

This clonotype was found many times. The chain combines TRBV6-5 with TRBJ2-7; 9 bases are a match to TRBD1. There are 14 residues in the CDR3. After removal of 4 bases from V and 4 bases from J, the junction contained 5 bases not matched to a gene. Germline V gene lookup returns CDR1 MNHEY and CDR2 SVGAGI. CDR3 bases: TGTGCCAGCAGTTTAGGGACAGGGTTTTACGAGCAGTACTTC. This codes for CASSLGTGFYEQYF.

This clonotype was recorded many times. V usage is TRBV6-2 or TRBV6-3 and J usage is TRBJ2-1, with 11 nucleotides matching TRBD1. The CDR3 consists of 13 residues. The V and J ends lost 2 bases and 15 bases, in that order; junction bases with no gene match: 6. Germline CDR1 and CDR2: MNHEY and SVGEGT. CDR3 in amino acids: CASSYTSGTGGFF. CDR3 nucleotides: TGTGCCAGCAGTTACACGTCCGGGACAGGGGGGTTCTTC.

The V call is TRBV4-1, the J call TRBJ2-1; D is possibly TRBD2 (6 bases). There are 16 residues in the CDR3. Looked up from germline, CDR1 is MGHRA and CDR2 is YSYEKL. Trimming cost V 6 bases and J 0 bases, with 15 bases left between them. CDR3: CASRQLAEISYNEQFF. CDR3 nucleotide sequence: TGCGCCAGCAGACAATTAGCGGAGATCTCCTACAATGAGCAGTTCTTC.

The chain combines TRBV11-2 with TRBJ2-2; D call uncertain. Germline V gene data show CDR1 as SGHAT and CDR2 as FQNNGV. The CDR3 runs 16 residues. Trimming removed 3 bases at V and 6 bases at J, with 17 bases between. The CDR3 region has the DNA TGTGCCAGCAGCTTGCAGGAGTTTTCAGGCGCCGGGGAGCTGTTTTTT. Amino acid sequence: CASSLQEFSGAGELFF.

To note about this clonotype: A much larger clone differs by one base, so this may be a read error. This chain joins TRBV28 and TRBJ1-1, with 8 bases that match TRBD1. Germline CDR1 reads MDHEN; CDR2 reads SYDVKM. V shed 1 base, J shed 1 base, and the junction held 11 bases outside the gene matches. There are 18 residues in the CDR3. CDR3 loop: CASSLSGITGGENTEAFF. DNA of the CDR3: TGTGCCAGCAGTTTATCGGGGATCACAGGGGGAGAGAACACTGAAGCTTTCTTT.

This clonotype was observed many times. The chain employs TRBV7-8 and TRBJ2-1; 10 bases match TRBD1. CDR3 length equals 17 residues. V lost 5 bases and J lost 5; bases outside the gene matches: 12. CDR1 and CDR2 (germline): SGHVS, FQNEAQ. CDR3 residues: CASSGHPGTGVNNEQFF. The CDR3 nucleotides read TGTGCCAGCAGCGGACACCCCGGGACAGGGGTCAACAATGAGCAGTTCTTC. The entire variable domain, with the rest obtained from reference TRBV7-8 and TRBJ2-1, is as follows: GAGVSQSPRYKVAKRGQDVALRCDPISGHVSLFWYQQALGQGPEFLTYFQNEAQLDKSGLPSDRFFAERPEGSVSTLKIQRTQQEDSAVYLCASSGHPGTGVNNEQFFGPGTRLTVL.

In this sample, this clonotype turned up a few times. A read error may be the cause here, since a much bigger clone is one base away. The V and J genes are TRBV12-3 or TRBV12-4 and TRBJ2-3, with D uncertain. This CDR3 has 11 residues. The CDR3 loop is CTSRLTDTQYF. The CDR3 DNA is TGTACCAGCAGACTCACAGATACGCAGTATTTT.

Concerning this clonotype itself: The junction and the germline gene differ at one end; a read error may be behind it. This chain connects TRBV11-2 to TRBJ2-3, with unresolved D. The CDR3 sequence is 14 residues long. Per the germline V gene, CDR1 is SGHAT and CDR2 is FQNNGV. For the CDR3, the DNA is TGTGCAAGCAGCTTCGTAAGTAACACAGATACGCAGTACTTT. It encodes CASSFVSNTDTQYF.

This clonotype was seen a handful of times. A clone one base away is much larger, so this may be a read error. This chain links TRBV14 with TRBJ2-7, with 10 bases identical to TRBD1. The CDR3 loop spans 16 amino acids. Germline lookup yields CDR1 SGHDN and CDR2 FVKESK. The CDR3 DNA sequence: TGTACCAGCAGCCCCATGGGGGGACAGGGGCCCTACGAGCAGTACTTC. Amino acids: CTSSPMGGQGPYEQYF.